Sequencing of this T cell receptor beta chain was carried out in a study of regulatory T cells in long-lasting Graves disease. Study-wide results and caveats: The number of shared public clonotypes was higher in persistent patients (fewer than 3,000) than new patients (more than 850).

In its sample, this clonotype was seen many times. Antigen unknown. Assembly of TCR beta libraries relied on iRepertoire HTBI primers together with Arm-PCR of CDR3 regions. Via MiXCR, TCRdb re-called the multiplex PCR reads, giving one row per CDR3 protein. The data show 500,000 or so distinct CDR3 sequences, approximately 15% seen once. The CDR3 sequence is 18 residues long. Germline CDR1 is MNHEY and CDR2 is SMNVEV (reference sequence). Unmatched junction bases numbered 13, after V lost 5 bases and J lost 2 bases. The time point denotes: newly diagnosed GD, antithyroid drugs for less than 3 months. RNA from PBMCs was the source of the TCR library. These sequences were also reported in another study, on T cells in Graves' hyperthyroidism and ophthalmopathy. That paper notes: Exclusion followed for patients with uncontrolled infection, other autoimmune disease, pregnancy or lactation. Clinical symptoms, serum thyroxine, TRAb, thyroid ultrasound and orbital computed tomography established diagnosis. Researchers ran a first-round RT-PCR on the TCR CDR3 using the HTBI primer set.

Sequenced here: peripheral blood mononuclear cells (PBMCs), sampled at new diagnosis, from a patient treated with antithyroid drugs. The receptor comes from a woman aged 45-60 years with Graves disease. The chain recombines TRBV27 with TRBJ2-3; TRBD2 matches at 10 bases. CDR3 loop: CASSPHSSGRALTDTQYF. The CDR3 DNA is TGTGCCAGCAGTCCCCATTCCAGCGGGAGGGCCCTCACAGATACGCAGTATTTT.